These T cell receptor beta chains were read from a single sample in a study of blood T cell repertoires in COVID-19. TCRdb's copy holds only in-frame clones and misses some; the assay was immunoSEQ multiplex PCR. The table lists under 150,000 clones, roughly 80% of them singletons, with 15% to 20% in the top ten. The material sequenced was PBMCs or T cells enriched from blood (not recorded which). The receptors derive from a man aged 25-40 years who had recovered from COVID-19. The conserved cysteine and the conserved F or W are not part of the CDR3 here. A D gene is named only where the DNA matches it firmly.

V gene: TRBV7-9; D gene: TRBD2; J gene: TRBJ2-1; CDR3 protein: ASRTTSGGSHNEQF
V gene: TRBV2; D gene: -; J gene: TRBJ1-5; CDR3 protein: ASSETAQPQH
V gene: TRBV4-2; D gene: -; J gene: TRBJ1-2; CDR3 protein: ASSQDDFGILGGYT
V gene: TRBV5-1; D gene: TRBD1; J gene: TRBJ1-6; CDR3 protein: ASRQGTGEAKSPLH
V gene: TRBV27; D gene: -; J gene: TRBJ1-1; CDR3 protein: ASSQGIVTEAF
V gene: TRBV9; D gene: -; J gene: TRBJ1-4; CDR3 protein: ASSGRGEKLF
V gene: TRBV5-6; D gene: -; J gene: TRBJ1-5; CDR3 protein: ASSLSENYNQPQH
V gene: TRBV5-1; D gene: TRBD1; J gene: TRBJ2-3; CDR3 protein: ASHRGRGPDTQY
V gene: TRBV7-9; D gene: TRBD1; J gene: TRBJ2-7; CDR3 protein: ASSWTGESSYEQY
V gene: TRBV2; D gene: -; J gene: TRBJ1-5; CDR3 protein: ASSEGGDQPQH
V gene: TRBV30; D gene: -; J gene: TRBJ2-1; CDR3 protein: AWSPRGNEQF
V gene: TRBV5-1; D gene: -; J gene: TRBJ1-3; CDR3 protein: ASSLVGSALSGNTIY
V gene: TRBV2; D gene: TRBD2; J gene: TRBJ2-1; CDR3 protein: ASRPGLAGGNEQF
V gene: TRBV10-3; D gene: TRBD1; J gene: TRBJ1-2; CDR3 protein: AISSTGDYGYT
V gene: TRBV29-1; D gene: -; J gene: TRBJ2-3; CDR3 protein: SVGFGQPADTQY
V gene: TRBV4-1; D gene: -; J gene: TRBJ2-3; CDR3 protein: ASSQGRGPSDTQY
V gene: TRBV27; D gene: TRBD2; J gene: TRBJ2-1; CDR3 protein: ASSIIAGVPYNEQF
V gene: TRBV12-3/TRBV12-4; D gene: -; J gene: TRBJ1-2; CDR3 protein: ASRPGSHYGYT
V gene: TRBV29-1; D gene: -; J gene: TRBJ1-1; CDR3 protein: SVDKGGRQNTEAF
V gene: TRBV28; D gene: -; J gene: TRBJ1-2; CDR3 protein: ASSTKQYLNRGDYGYT
V gene: TRBV6-5; D gene: TRBD2; J gene: TRBJ2-1; CDR3 protein: ASSLLAGTGNEQF
V gene: TRBV18; D gene: TRBD2; J gene: TRBJ2-2; CDR3 protein: ASSSSSGISAGELF
V gene: TRBV5-1; D gene: TRBD2; J gene: TRBJ2-1; CDR3 protein: ASRLAPQDTNEQF
V gene: TRBV5-6; D gene: TRBD1; J gene: TRBJ1-2; CDR3 protein: ASSSRDRGYYGYT
V gene: TRBV7-8; D gene: -; J gene: TRBJ1-1; CDR3 protein: ASSLGRAHTEAF
V gene: TRBV28; D gene: TRBD1; J gene: TRBJ1-4; CDR3 protein: ASSWTGSGEKLF
V gene: TRBV10-2; D gene: -; J gene: TRBJ1-6; CDR3 protein: ASSESFGKFNSPLH
V gene: TRBV7-9; D gene: -; J gene: TRBJ2-1; CDR3 protein: ASSLDPSYNEQF
V gene: TRBV15; D gene: -; J gene: TRBJ2-7; CDR3 protein: ATSREHSHYEQY